This T cell receptor (beta chain) was obtained from a study of blood T cell repertoires in COVID-19. Study-wide context: The United States, Italy and Spain supplied acute and convalescent COVID-19 samples. Sample material is recorded as cDNA or gDNA derived from T cells, B-cell-depleted T cells, or PBMCs.

Here immunoSEQ multiplex PCR was the method, and the copy in TCRdb shows in-frame clones only, minus some. Here the sample spans 91,000 or so clones, around 84% being singletons. This clone was picked up one time. From germline, CDR1 is LGHDT and CDR2 YNNKEL (reference sequence). Trimming left V 1 base short and J 8 bases short, with 11 bases between. The CDR3 covers 13 residues. The TCR was taken from a woman aged 55 to 70 in a cohort sampled during active or convalescent COVID-19. The sample was peripheral blood. This rearrangement joins TRBV3-1 (or the pseudogene TRBV3-2) to TRBJ1-1; tentative D call: TRBD1 (5 bases). The CDR3 bases are TGTGCCAGCAGCCAAGCCGGCAGGGTCGAAGCTTTCTTT. Residues: CASSQAGRVEAFF.